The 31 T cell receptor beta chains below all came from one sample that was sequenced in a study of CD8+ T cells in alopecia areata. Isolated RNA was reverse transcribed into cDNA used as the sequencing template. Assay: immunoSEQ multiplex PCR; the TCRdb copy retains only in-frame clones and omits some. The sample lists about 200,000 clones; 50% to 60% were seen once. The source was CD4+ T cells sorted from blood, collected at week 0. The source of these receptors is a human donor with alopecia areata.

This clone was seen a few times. The CDR3 region is CASSLQGSPLHF. CDR3 coding DNA: TGTGCCAGCAGCTTACAGGGTTCACCCCTCCACTTT. The chain uses TRBV7-6 and TRBJ1-6; possible D gene TRBD1, 5 bases. This CDR3 comprises 12 residues. Trimming cost V 2 bases and J 9 bases, with 5 bases left between them. Germline V gene lookup returns CDR1 SGHVS and CDR2 FNYEAQ.

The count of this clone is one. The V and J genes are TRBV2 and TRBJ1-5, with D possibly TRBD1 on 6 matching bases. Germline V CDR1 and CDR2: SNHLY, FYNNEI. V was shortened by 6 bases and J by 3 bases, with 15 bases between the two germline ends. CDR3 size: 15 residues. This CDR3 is CASRLGGINNQPQHF. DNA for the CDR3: TGTGCCAGCAGGCTAGGGGGGATTAACAATCAGCCCCAGCATTTT.

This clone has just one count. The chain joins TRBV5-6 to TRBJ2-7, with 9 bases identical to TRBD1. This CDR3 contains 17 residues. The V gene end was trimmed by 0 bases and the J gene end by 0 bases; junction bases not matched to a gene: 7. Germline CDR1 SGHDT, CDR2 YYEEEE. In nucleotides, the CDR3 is TGTGCCAGCAGCTTGGGTGAGCCGGGACAGGGCTCCTACGAGCAGTACTTC. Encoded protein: CASSLGEPGQGSYEQYF. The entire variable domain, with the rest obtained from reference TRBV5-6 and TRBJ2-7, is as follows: DAGVTQSPTHLIKTRGQQVTLRCSPKSGHDTVSWYQQALGQGPQFIFQYYEEEERQRGNFPDRFSGHQFPNYSSELNVNALLLGDSALYLCASSLGEPGQGSYEQYFGPGTRLTVT.

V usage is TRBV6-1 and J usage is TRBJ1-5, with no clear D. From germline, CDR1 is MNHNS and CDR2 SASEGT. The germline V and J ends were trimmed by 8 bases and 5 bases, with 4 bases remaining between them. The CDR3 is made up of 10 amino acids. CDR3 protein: CASGDQPQHF. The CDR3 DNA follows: TGTGCCAGCGGGGATCAGCCCCAGCATTTT.

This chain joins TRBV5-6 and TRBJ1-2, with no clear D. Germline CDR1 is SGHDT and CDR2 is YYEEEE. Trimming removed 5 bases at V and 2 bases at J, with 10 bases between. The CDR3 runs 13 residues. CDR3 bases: TGTGCCAGCAGACGAGGAGAGAACTATGGCTACACCTTC. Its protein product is CASRRGENYGYTF.

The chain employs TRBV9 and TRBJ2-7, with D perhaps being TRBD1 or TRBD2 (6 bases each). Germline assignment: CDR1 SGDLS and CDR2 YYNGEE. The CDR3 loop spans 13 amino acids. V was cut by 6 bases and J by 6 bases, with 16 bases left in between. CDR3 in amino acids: CASNPLGGGEQYF. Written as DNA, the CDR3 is TGTGCCAGCAACCCGCTTGGAGGGGGCGAGCAGTACTTC.

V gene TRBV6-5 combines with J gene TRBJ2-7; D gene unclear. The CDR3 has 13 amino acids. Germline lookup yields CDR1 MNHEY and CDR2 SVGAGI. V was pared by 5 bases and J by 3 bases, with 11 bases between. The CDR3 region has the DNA TGTGCCAGCAGTCCGTATGAACTCTACGAGCAGTACTTC. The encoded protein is CASSPYELYEQYF.

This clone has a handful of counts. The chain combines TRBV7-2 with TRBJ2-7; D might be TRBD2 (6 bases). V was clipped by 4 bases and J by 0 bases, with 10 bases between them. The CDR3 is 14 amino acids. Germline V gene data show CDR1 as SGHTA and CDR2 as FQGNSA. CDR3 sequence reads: CASSSLGGSYEQYF. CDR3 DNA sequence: TGTGCCAGCAGCTCCCTGGGAGGCTCCTACGAGCAGTACTTC.

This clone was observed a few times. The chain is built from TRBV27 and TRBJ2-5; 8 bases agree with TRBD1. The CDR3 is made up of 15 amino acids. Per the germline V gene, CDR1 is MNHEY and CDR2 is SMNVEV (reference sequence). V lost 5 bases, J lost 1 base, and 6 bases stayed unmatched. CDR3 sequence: CASSPPTGAQETQYF. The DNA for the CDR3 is TGTGCCAGCAGTCCTCCGACAGGGGCCCAAGAGACCCAGTACTTC.

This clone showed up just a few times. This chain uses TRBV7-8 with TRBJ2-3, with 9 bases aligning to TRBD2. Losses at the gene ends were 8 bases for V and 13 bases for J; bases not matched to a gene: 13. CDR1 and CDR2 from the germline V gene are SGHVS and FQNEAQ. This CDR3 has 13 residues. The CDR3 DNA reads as TGTGCCAGCGCCCTCGGTGTAGCGGGGGCTAAGTATTTT. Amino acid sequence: CASALGVAGAKYF.

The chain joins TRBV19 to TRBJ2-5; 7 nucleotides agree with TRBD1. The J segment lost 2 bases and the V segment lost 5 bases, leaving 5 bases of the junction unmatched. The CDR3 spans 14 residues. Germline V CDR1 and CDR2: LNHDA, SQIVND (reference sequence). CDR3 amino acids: CASSPPGQQETQYF. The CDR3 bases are TGTGCCAGTAGTCCACCGGGACAGCAAGAGACCCAGTACTTC.

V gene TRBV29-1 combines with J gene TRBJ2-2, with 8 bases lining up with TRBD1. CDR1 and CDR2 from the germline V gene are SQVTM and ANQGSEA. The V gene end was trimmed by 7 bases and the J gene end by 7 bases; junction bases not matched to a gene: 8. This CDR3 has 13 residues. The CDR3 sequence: CSANPQGGGELFF. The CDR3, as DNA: TGCAGCGCAAATCCACAGGGGGGCGGGGAGCTGTTTTTT.

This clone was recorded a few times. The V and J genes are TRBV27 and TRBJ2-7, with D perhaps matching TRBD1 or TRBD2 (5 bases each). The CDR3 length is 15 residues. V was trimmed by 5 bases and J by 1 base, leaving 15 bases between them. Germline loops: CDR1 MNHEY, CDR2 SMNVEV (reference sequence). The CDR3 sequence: CASSLRDGLSYEQYF. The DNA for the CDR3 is TGTGCCAGCAGTCTCCGGGACGGCCTATCCTACGAGCAGTACTTC.

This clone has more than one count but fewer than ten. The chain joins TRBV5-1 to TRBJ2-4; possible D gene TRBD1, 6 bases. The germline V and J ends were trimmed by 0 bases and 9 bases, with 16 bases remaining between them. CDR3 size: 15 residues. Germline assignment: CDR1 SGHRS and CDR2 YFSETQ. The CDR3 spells CASSLAGQKESIQYF. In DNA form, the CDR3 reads TGCGCCAGCAGCTTGGCCGGACAGAAAGAGAGCATTCAGTACTTC.

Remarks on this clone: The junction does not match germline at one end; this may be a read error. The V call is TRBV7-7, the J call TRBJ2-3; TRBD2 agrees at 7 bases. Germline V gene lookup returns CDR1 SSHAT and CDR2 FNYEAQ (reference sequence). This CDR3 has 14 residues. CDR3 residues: CASSLGTTGDTQYF. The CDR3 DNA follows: TGTGCTAGCAGCTTAGGGACTACCGGAGATACGCAGTATTTT.

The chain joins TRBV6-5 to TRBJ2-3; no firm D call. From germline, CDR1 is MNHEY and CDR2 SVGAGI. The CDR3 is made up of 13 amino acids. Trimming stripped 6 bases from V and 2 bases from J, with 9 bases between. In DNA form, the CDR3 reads TGTGCCAGCAGACGACCTTCCACAGATACGCAGTATTTT. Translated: CASRRPSTDTQYF.

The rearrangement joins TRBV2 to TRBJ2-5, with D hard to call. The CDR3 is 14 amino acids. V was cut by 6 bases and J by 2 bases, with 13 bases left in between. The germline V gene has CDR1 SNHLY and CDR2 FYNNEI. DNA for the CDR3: TGTGCCAGCAGCCTAGTAGCAAATCAAGAGACCCAGTACTTC. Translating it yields CASSLVANQETQYF.

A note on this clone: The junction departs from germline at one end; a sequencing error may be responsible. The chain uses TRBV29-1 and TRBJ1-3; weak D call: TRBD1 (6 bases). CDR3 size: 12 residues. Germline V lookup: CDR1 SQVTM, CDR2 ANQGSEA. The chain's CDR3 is CSVEQGTSKGLF. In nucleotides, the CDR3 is TGCAGCGTTGAACAGGGGACGTCCAAAGGGCTTTTT.

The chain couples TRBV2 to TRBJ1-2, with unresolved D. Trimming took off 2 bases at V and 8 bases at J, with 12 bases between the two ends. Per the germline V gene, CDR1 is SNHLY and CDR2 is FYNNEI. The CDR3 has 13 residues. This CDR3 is CASSERRTLGYTF. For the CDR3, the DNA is TGTGCCAGCAGTGAACGACGGACTTTGGGCTACACCTTC.

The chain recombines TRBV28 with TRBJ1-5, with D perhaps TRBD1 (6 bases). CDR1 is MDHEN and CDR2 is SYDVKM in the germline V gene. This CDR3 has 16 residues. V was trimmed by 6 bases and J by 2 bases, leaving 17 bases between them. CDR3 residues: CASRRPLYRGNQPQHF. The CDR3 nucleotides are TGTGCCAGCAGGCGCCCACTCTACAGGGGCAATCAGCCCCAGCATTTT.

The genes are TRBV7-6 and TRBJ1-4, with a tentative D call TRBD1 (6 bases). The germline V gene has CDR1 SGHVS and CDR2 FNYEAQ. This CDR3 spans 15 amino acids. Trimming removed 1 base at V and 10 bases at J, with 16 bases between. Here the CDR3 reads CASSLEVGRGGKLFF. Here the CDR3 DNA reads TGTGCCAGCAGCTTAGAGGTCGGCAGGGGAGGAAAACTGTTTTTT.

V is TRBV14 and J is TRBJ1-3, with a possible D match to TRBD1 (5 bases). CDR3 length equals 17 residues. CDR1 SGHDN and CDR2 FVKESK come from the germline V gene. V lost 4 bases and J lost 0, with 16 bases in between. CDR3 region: CASSRNLRGNSGNTIYF. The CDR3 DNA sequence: TGTGCCAGCAGCCGCAACCTCCGGGGGAACTCTGGAAACACCATATATTTT.

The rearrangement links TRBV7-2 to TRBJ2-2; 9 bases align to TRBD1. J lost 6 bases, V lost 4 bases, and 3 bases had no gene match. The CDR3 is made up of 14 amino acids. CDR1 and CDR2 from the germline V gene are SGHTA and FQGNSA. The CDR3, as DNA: TGTGCCAGCAGCTCGTGGACAGGGGCCGGGGAGCTGTTTTTT. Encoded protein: CASSSWTGAGELFF. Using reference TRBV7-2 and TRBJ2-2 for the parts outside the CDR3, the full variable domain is GAGVSQSPSNKVTEKGKDVELRCDPISGHTALYWYRQSLGQGLEFLIYFQGNSAPDKSGLPSDRFSAERTGGSVSTLTIQRTQQEDSAVYLCASSSWTGAGELFFGEGSRLTVL.

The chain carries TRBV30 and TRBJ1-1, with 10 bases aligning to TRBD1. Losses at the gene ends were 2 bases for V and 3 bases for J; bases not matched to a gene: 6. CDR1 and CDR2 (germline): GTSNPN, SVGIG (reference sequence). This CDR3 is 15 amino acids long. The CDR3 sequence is CAWSPTTGGYTEAFF. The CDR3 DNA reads TGTGCCTGGAGTCCAACGACAGGGGGCTACACTGAAGCTTTCTTT. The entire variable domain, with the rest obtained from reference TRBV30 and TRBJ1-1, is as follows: SQTIHQWPATLVQPVGSPLSLECTVEGTSNPNLYWYRQAAGRGLQLLFYSVGIGQISSEVPQNLSASRPQDRQFILSSKKLLLSDSGFYLCAWSPTTGGYTEAFFGQGTRLTVV.

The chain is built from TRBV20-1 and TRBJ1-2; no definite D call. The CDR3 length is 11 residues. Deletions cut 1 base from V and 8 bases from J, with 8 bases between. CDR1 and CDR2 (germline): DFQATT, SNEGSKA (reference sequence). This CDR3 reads CSARAETGYTF. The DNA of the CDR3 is TGCAGTGCTAGAGCAGAGACAGGCTACACCTTC.

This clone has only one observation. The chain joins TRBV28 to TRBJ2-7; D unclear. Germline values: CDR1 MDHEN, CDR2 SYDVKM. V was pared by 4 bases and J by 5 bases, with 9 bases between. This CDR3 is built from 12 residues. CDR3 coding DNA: TGTGCCAGCAGTTCGCGGTGGGACGAGCAGTACTTC. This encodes CASSSRWDEQYF.

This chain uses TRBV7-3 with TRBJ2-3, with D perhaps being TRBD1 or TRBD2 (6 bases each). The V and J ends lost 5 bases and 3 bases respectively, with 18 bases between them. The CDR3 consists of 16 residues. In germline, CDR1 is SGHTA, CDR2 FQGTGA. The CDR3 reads CASSNPRGPLTDTQYF. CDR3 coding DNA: TGTGCCAGCAGCAACCCACGGGGGCCGTTAACAGATACGCAGTATTTT.

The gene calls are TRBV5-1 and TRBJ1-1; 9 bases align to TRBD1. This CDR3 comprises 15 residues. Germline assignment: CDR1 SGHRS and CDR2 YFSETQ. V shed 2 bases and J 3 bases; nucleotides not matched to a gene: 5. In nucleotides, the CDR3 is TGCGCCAGCAGCTTACAGGGGGCGAGGGACACTGAAGCTTTCTTT. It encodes CASSLQGARDTEAFF.

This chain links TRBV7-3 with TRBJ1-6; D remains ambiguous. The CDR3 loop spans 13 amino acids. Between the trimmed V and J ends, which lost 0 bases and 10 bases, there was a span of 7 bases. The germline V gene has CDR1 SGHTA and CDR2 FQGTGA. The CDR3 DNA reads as TGTGCCAGCAGCTTAACAGGGTTGTCACCCCTCCACTTT. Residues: CASSLTGLSPLHF.

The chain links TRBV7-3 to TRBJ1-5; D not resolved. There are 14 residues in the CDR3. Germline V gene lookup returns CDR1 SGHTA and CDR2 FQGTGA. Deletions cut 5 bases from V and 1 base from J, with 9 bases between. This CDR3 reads CASSRPKSNQPQHF. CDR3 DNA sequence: TGTGCCAGCAGCCGACCCAAGAGCAATCAGCCCCAGCATTTT.

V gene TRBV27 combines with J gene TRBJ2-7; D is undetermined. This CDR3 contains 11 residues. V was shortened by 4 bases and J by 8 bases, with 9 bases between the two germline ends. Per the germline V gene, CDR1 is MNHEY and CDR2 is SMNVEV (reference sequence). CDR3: CASSSGLQQYF. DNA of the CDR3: TGTGCCAGCAGTTCGGGCCTTCAGCAGTACTTC.